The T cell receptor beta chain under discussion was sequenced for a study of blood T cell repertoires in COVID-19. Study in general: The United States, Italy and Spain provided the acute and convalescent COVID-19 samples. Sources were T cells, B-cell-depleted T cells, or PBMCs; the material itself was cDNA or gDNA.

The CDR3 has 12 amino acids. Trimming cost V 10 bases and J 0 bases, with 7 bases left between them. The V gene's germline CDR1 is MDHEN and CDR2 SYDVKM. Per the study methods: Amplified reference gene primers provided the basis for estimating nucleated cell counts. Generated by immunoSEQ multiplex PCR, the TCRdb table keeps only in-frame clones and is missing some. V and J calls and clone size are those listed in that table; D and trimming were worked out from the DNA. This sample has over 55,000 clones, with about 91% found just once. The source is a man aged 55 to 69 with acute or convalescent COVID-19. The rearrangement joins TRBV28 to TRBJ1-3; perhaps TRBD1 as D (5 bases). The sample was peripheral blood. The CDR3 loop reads CATQGSGNTIYF. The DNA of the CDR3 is TGTGCCACCCAGGGCTCTGGAAACACCATATATTTT.